These 12 T cell receptor beta chains came from one sample sequenced in a study of blood T cell repertoires in COVID-19 (dated by TCRdb to 2019 to 2021). Receptors were amplified or captured by the immunoSEQ multiplex PCR assay. What TCRdb holds here is the immuneACCESS table cut down to in-frame rearrangements. Part of the clones is not present; checked against another copy, under half of the missing clones reflect an unresolved V gene, and the others are unexplained. This sample gives around 330,000 clones in total; under 95% of them show up just once. Of the sample, 2.6% is held by the ten largest clones. Sequencing used PBMCs or T cells enriched from blood (not recorded which). The origin of the receptors is a man aged 55 to 70 who had recovered from COVID-19.

The chain has TRBV6-2 or TRBV6-3 and TRBJ1-1; TRBD1 matches at 7 bases. Germline values: CDR1 MNHEY, CDR2 SVGEGT. The CDR3 is made up of 12 amino acids. V trimming: 6 bases; J trimming: 8 bases; junction bases outside the gene matches: 6. The chain's CDR3 is CASSQDRPEAFF. CDR3 nucleotide sequence: TGTGCCAGCAGCCAGGACAGGCCCGAAGCTTTCTTT.

This rearrangement joins TRBV9 to TRBJ1-2; TRBD1 matches 9 bases. In germline, CDR1 is SGDLS, CDR2 YYNGEE. Losses at the gene ends were 0 bases for V and 6 bases for J; bases not matched to a gene: 3. The CDR3 sequence is 14 residues long. The CDR3 DNA reads as TGTGCCAGCAGCGTAGGCCGACAGGGGGATGGCTACACCTTC. Its protein product is CASSVGRQGDGYTF.

This sequence joins TRBV2 and TRBJ2-3, with D possibly TRBD1 on 6 matching bases. V was cut by 8 bases and J by 4 bases, with 16 bases left in between. This CDR3 is 14 amino acids long. Germline loops: CDR1 SNHLY, CDR2 FYNNEI. The CDR3 nucleotides are TGTGCCAGCCCCAGGGGACCTACGGCAGATACGCAGTATTTT. Protein: CASPRGPTADTQYF.

V gene TRBV9 combines with J gene TRBJ1-1; D uncertain. CDR1 SGDLS and CDR2 YYNGEE come from the germline V gene. The CDR3 sequence is 14 residues long. Trimming pared 0 bases from V and 2 bases from J, leaving 8 bases between. The chain's CDR3 is CASSVGTANTEAFF. Written as DNA, the CDR3 is TGTGCCAGCAGCGTAGGTACAGCTAACACTGAAGCTTTCTTT.

This sequence joins TRBV24-1 and TRBJ2-7, with 8 positions matching TRBD1. Germline-derived CDR1 and CDR2 are KGHDR and SFDVKD. This CDR3 region has 16 residues. The J segment lost 3 bases and the V segment lost 2 bases, leaving 8 bases of the junction unmatched. The CDR3 loop reads CATSDSSGGASYEQYF. The CDR3, as DNA: TGTGCCACCAGTGATTCCTCAGGGGGCGCGAGCTACGAGCAGTACTTC.

With respect to this clone: A read error may account for a junction end that differs from germline. The chain couples TRBV7-8 to TRBJ1-3; D not certain. The CDR3 runs to 14 residues. Germline V gives CDR1 SGHVS, CDR2 FQNEAQ. The CDR3: CASSQAWAGNTIYF. The CDR3 region has the DNA TGTGCCAGCAGCCAGGCTTGGGCTGGTAACACCATATATTTT.

Here the CDR3 reads CASSISGTGTYEQYF. The CDR3 nucleotides are TGTGCCAGTAGTATCTCCGGGACAGGGACCTACGAGCAGTACTTC. This chain links TRBV19 with TRBJ2-7, with 9 bases aligning to TRBD1. Germline CDR1 and CDR2: LNHDA and SQIVND (reference sequence). The CDR3 length is 15 residues. Trimming took 3 bases from V and 2 from J; bases not matched to a gene: 5.

The V gene is TRBV6-5, the J gene TRBJ2-1; 7 bases line up with TRBD1. V lost 2 bases to trimming and J lost 8 bases; unmatched junction nucleotides: 9. This CDR3 is 15 amino acids long. Germline loops: CDR1 MNHEY, CDR2 SVGAGI. The CDR3 DNA follows: TGTGCCAGCAGTTACCGAAGACAGGGTCGGGATGAGCAGTTCTTC. Translated: CASSYRRQGRDEQFF.

This chain joins TRBV28 and TRBJ1-5; D not certain. This CDR3 has 18 residues. The V gene lost 8 bases and the J gene lost 5 bases, with 28 bases spanning the gap. Per the germline V gene, CDR1 is MDHEN and CDR2 is SYDVKM. The CDR3 DNA sequence: TGTGCCAGCGATCCCAATAGTCCGGGAAATCGAGGTGATCAGCCCCAGCATTTT. Translation: CASDPNSPGNRGDQPQHF. Together with reference TRBV28 and TRBJ1-5, the CDR3 gives the full variable domain: DVKVTQSSRYLVKRTGEKVFLECVQDMDHENMFWYRQDPGLGLRLIYFSYDVKMKEKGDIPEGYSVSREKKERFSLILESASTNQTSMYLCASDPNSPGNRGDQPQHFGDGTRLSIL.

The chain combines TRBV4-1 with TRBJ2-2; 9 positions match TRBD2. The germline V gene has CDR1 MGHRA and CDR2 YSYEKL. This CDR3 comprises 15 residues. V dropped 4 bases and J dropped 5; count of bases not matched to a gene: 5. The CDR3 loop reads CASSPGREGTGELFF. The CDR3 DNA sequence: TGCGCCAGCAGCCCAGGGCGGGAGGGTACCGGGGAGCTGTTTTTT.

Written as DNA, the CDR3 is TGCGCCAGCAGCCCGGCGACAGGGTTCAGTAGTAGATCGGATACGCAGTATTTT. Encoded protein: CASSPATGFSSRSDTQYF. The chain joins TRBV5-1 to TRBJ2-3, with 7 positions matching TRBD1. The trim removed 4 bases at V and 6 bases at J, leaving 20 bases unmatched. CDR1 is SGHRS and CDR2 is YFSETQ in the germline V gene. The CDR3 runs to 18 residues.

V usage is TRBV19 and J usage is TRBJ1-2, with a tentative D call TRBD1 (6 bases). Germline CDR1 LNHDA, CDR2 SQIVND (reference sequence). The V end was cut by 5 bases, the J end by 6 bases, with 10 bases between. This CDR3 region has 12 residues. CDR3 sequence reads: CASSLQGHGYTF. The CDR3 bases are TGTGCCAGTAGTTTACAGGGACATGGCTACACCTTC. The whole variable domain, filled in from reference TRBV19 and TRBJ1-2, reads DGGITQSPKYLFRKEGQNVTLSCEQNLNHDAMYWYRQDPGQGLRLIYYSQIVNDFQKGDIAEGYSVSREKKESFPLTVTSAQKNPTAFYLCASSLQGHGYTFGSGTRLTVV.